This T cell receptor (beta chain) was sequenced during a study of control samples from healthy donors and cancer patients. Some clones are missing from TCRdb's copy, which holds only in-frame ones; the method was immunoSEQ multiplex PCR. The sample has 20,000 to 25,000 clones, approximately 80% seen once. Germline CDR1 is MRHNA and CDR2 is SNTAGT. Trimming removed 5 bases at V and 5 bases at J, with 12 bases between. This CDR3 is 14 amino acids long. The genes are TRBV6-4 and TRBJ2-2, with no clear D. The sequenced material came from PBMCs. The receptor was isolated from a man in his 60s with colorectal cancer. The CDR3 sequence: CASSYFGLTGELFF. Written as DNA, the CDR3 is TGTGCCAGCAGTTATTTTGGGCTGACCGGGGAGCTGTTTTTT.